These 32 T cell receptor beta chains came from one sample sequenced in a study of blood T cells in healthy people across ages. Together with a sample-barcoded 5' primer, a J-beta primer mix was included in a second PCR lasting roughly 6 to 12 cycles. TCRdb ran MiXCR on the 5' RACE reads and lists one entry per CDR3 protein. In the table there are around 800,000 distinct CDR3 sequences, 62% of which are singletons. Sequenced material: blood. The origin of the receptors is a man younger than 45 in good health.

The chain combines TRBV25-1 with TRBJ1-4, with D unclear. Germline V gene data show CDR1 as MGHDK and CDR2 as SYGVNS. V was clipped by 6 bases and J by 6 bases, with 11 bases between them. The CDR3 is 13 residues long. CDR3 region: CASSGGLYEKLFF. The CDR3 bases are TGTGCCAGCAGCGGCGGGCTTTATGAAAAACTGTTTTTT.

This sequence joins TRBV9 and TRBJ2-2; no reliable D call. Germline V gives CDR1 SGDLS, CDR2 YYNGEE. V was pared by 4 bases and J by 5 bases, with 9 bases between. The CDR3 spans 13 residues. The CDR3 loop is CASSWGRTGELFF. CDR3 nucleotides: TGTGCCAGCAGCTGGGGTCGTACCGGGGAGCTGTTTTTT.

The table lists this clonotype with a few counts. V usage is TRBV29-1 and J usage is TRBJ2-3; 12 nucleotides align to TRBD2. The CDR3 covers 15 residues. The junction had 5 bases not matched to a gene; V was cut back by 7 bases and J by 0 bases. The germline V gene has CDR1 SQVTM and CDR2 ANQGSEA. The CDR3: CSARLAGASTDTQYF. The DNA for the CDR3 is TGCAGCGCGCGACTAGCGGGGGCTAGCACAGATACGCAGTATTTT.

The rearrangement links TRBV11-3 to TRBJ1-1, with unresolved D. The V gene lost 4 bases and the J gene lost 4 bases, with 10 bases spanning the gap. Germline V lookup: CDR1 SGHNT, CDR2 YENEEA. The CDR3 has 13 amino acids. Here the CDR3 reads CASSWTGGTEAFF. CDR3 sequence (DNA): TGTGCCAGCAGCTGGACTGGCGGCACTGAAGCTTTCTTT.

CDR3 nucleotides: TGCAGTGCTAGAGATCACCCTACGCGGGGATACAATGAGCAGTTCTTC. Protein product: CSARDHPTRGYNEQFF. The chain couples TRBV20-1 to TRBJ2-1, with D possibly matching TRBD2 (6 bases). CDR1 is DFQATT, CDR2 SNEGSKA, per germline (reference sequence). V lost 0 bases and J 4 bases, leaving 16 bases between the germline ends. The CDR3 is made up of 16 amino acids.

The rearrangement joins TRBV4-2 to TRBJ1-6; D is perhaps TRBD1 (5 bases). Germline assignment: CDR1 LGHNA and CDR2 YNFKEQ. V lost 0 bases and J lost 10, with 7 bases in between. The CDR3 extends over 13 amino acids. The CDR3 nucleotides are TGTGCCAGCAGCCAAGATCAGGGATCACCCCTCCACTTT. Translating gives CASSQDQGSPLHF.

A word on this clonotype: Relative to the germline gene, one junction end is altered; a read error may explain this. The chain carries TRBV7-7 and TRBJ2-1, with 10 bases aligning to TRBD2. Germline assignment: CDR1 SSHAT and CDR2 FNYEAQ (reference sequence). This CDR3 spans 14 amino acids. The CDR3 coding sequence is TGTGCTAGCAGCTTAGCGGGGGGCGTACGTGAGCAGTTCTTC. Translating it yields CASSLAGGVREQFF.

This clonotype was picked up a small number of times. The chain joins TRBV6-2 or TRBV6-3 to TRBJ1-5; 12 bases match TRBD1. This CDR3 spans 14 amino acids. V dropped 6 bases and J dropped 7; count of bases not matched to a gene: 4. Germline V gene lookup returns CDR1 MNHEY and CDR2 SVGEGT. The CDR3 bases are TGTGCCAGCAGGGGGACAGGGGGCGACCAGCCCCAGCATTTT. Translated, it gives CASRGTGGDQPQHF.

The V gene is TRBV20-1, the J gene TRBJ1-4, with 8 nucleotides matching TRBD1. V dropped 5 bases and J dropped 6; count of bases not matched to a gene: 5. The CDR3 consists of 13 residues. Germline loops: CDR1 DFQATT, CDR2 SNEGSKA (reference sequence). CDR3 DNA: TGCAGTGCTGAAGGACAGGGCTATGAAAAACTGTTTTTT. Protein product: CSAEGQGYEKLFF.

This clonotype appeared a few times. The V gene is TRBV6-5, the J gene TRBJ1-1; D remains unclear. V was clipped by 4 bases and J by 4 bases, with 13 bases between them. In germline, CDR1 is MNHEY, CDR2 SVGAGI. CDR3 length: 14 amino acids. The CDR3 DNA sequence: TGTGCCAGCAGTTGGAGTTTGCTGGGCACTGAAGCTTTCTTT. This gives the protein CASSWSLLGTEAFF.

This clonotype was recorded a few times. The chain is built from TRBV29-1 and TRBJ1-4; D possibly corresponds to TRBD1 (5 bases). CDR1 is SQVTM, CDR2 ANQGSEA, per germline. Trimming stripped 4 bases from V and 7 bases from J, with 13 bases between. This CDR3 has 13 residues. CDR3 sequence reads: CSVVEQGGEKLFF. In DNA, the CDR3 is TGCAGCGTTGTGGAGCAGGGAGGTGAAAAACTGTTTTTT. The variable domain in full, completed from reference TRBV29-1 and TRBJ1-4, reads SAVISQKPSRDICQRGTSLTIQCQVDSQVTMMFWYRQQPGQSLTLIATANQGSEATYESGFVIDKFPISRPNLTFSTLTVSNMSPEDSSIYLCSVVEQGGEKLFFGSGTQLSVL.

The genes are TRBV2 and TRBJ2-2; unclear D gene. Trimming cost V 2 bases and J 4 bases, with 11 bases left between them. The CDR3 is made up of 15 amino acids. Germline-derived CDR1 and CDR2 are SNHLY and FYNNEI. The CDR3 bases are TGTGCCAGCAGTGAAATGGGGTTCGGCACCGGGGAGCTGTTTTTT. Amino acid sequence: CASSEMGFGTGELFF.

CDR3 residues: CASSLEDNEKLFF. The DNA of the CDR3 is TGTGCCAGCAGCTTAGAGGATAATGAAAAACTGTTTTTT. The chain has TRBV11-2 and TRBJ1-4; D is ambiguous. Germline CDR1 is SGHAT and CDR2 is FQNNGV. Between the trimmed V and J ends, which lost 0 bases and 4 bases, there was a span of 3 bases. CDR3 size: 13 residues.

V is TRBV12-3 or TRBV12-4 and J is TRBJ2-3; 10 bases fit TRBD2. The CDR3 consists of 18 residues. Trimming cost V 0 bases and J 3 bases; bases outside gene matches: 9. CDR3 sequence: CASSLAAQRGGWTDTQYF. CDR3 nucleotide sequence: TGTGCCAGCAGTTTAGCGGCTCAGCGGGGGGGCTGGACAGATACGCAGTATTTT.

V gene TRBV2 combines with J gene TRBJ1-4, with D perhaps TRBD1 (6 bases). The V gene lost 4 bases and the J gene lost 7 bases, with 13 bases spanning the gap. The CDR3 has 14 amino acids. CDR1 is SNHLY, CDR2 FYNNEI, per germline. CDR3 amino acids: CASSAGQPPEKLFF. The CDR3 DNA is TGTGCCAGCAGTGCCGGACAGCCCCCTGAAAAACTGTTTTTT. Complete variable domain (other parts from reference TRBV2 and TRBJ1-4): EPEVTQTPSHQVTQMGQEVILRCVPISNHLYFYWYRQILGQKVEFLVSFYNNEISEKSEIFDDQFSVERPDGSNFTLKIRSTKLEDSAMYFCASSAGQPPEKLFFGSGTQLSVL.

This clonotype has just a few counts. The genes are TRBV2 and TRBJ2-1, with a weak D call TRBD1 (6 bases). Germline CDR1 SNHLY, CDR2 FYNNEI. The CDR3 consists of 14 residues. The V end was cut by 8 bases, the J end by 2 bases, with 13 bases between. The CDR3 loop reads CASPHRDPYNEQFF. CDR3 sequence (DNA): TGTGCCAGCCCTCACAGGGACCCCTACAATGAGCAGTTCTTC.

The V gene is TRBV4-2, the J gene TRBJ2-1, with 9 bases identical to TRBD2. V was clipped by 0 bases and J by 6 bases; unmatched bases: 9. CDR3 length: 17 residues. Looked up from germline, CDR1 is LGHNA and CDR2 is YNFKEQ. The CDR3 is CASSQEFSGGMGNEQFF. The CDR3 DNA is TGTGCCAGCAGCCAAGAGTTTAGCGGGGGAATGGGCAATGAGCAGTTCTTC.

This clonotype has just a few counts. DNA of the CDR3: TGTGCCACCGGACAGAAACTCTATGGCTACACCTTC. Translation gives CATGQKLYGYTF. The V gene is TRBV3-1, the J gene TRBJ1-2; D perhaps matches TRBD1 (6 bases). Trimming cost V 10 bases and J 4 bases, with 13 bases left between them. The germline gives CDR1 LGHDT, CDR2 YNNKEL (reference sequence). The CDR3 loop spans 12 amino acids.

The rearrangement uses TRBV5-6 and TRBJ2-7; 14 bases are a match to TRBD2. The V and J ends lost 3 bases and 0 bases, in that order; junction bases with no gene match: 14. This CDR3 contains 20 residues. Germline CDR1 reads SGHDT; CDR2 reads YYEEEE. This CDR3 is CASSSWLPGLAGDSSYEQYF. The CDR3 DNA sequence: TGTGCCAGCAGCTCATGGTTACCGGGACTAGCGGGGGATTCCTCCTACGAGCAGTACTTC.

V usage is TRBV27 and J usage is TRBJ1-6; D uncertain. The CDR3 consists of 17 residues. CDR1 and CDR2 (germline): MNHEY, SMNVEV (reference sequence). The V end was cut by 4 bases, the J end by 3 bases, with 16 bases between. The CDR3 loop is CASSSIGTYGYNSPLHF. As DNA, the CDR3 is TGTGCCAGCAGTTCCATCGGCACCTATGGCTATAATTCACCCCTCCACTTT.

The rearrangement links TRBV15 to TRBJ2-1; TRBD1 matches at 10 bases. After removal of 1 base from V and 2 bases from J, the junction contained 5 bases not matched to a gene. This CDR3 comprises 17 residues. From germline, CDR1 is LNHNV and CDR2 YYDKDF (reference sequence). CDR3 DNA sequence: TGTGCCACCAGCAGAGCTCCGGGACAGGGGCCCTACAATGAGCAGTTCTTC. It encodes CATSRAPGQGPYNEQFF.

V usage is TRBV6-5 and J usage is TRBJ2-3, with a weak D call TRBD1 (6 bases). V gave up 5 bases and J gave up 4 bases, with 10 bases separating them. This CDR3 is 13 amino acids long. Germline V gene data show CDR1 as MNHEY and CDR2 as SVGAGI. The CDR3 region is CASSTPGADTQYF. The CDR3 DNA sequence: TGTGCCAGCAGTACCCCAGGGGCAGATACGCAGTATTTT.

This chain links TRBV12-3 or TRBV12-4 with TRBJ2-2; D possibly corresponds to TRBD1 (6 bases). The ends were cut back, 11 bases at V and 8 bases at J, with 15 bases in the middle. The CDR3 runs to 12 residues. Here the CDR3 reads CAGNTGSGELFF. In DNA, the CDR3 is TGTGCCGGCAATACAGGGTCTGGGGAGCTGTTTTTT.

This chain links TRBV25-1 with TRBJ2-1, with a possible D match to TRBD1 (5 bases). Germline CDR1 MGHDK, CDR2 SYGVNS. Deletions cut 4 bases from V and 7 bases from J, with 8 bases between. This CDR3 contains 12 residues. CDR3 loop: CASSVNRNEQFF. CDR3 sequence (DNA): TGTGCCAGCAGTGTCAACAGGAATGAGCAGTTCTTC.

The sample holds many counts of this clonotype. This chain uses TRBV29-1 with TRBJ1-1; possible D gene TRBD1, 5 bases. V lost 7 bases and J lost 5, with 5 bases in between. The CDR3 is made up of 9 amino acids. Germline loops: CDR1 SQVTM, CDR2 ANQGSEA. The CDR3 is CSAGTEAFF. The CDR3 DNA follows: TGCAGCGCAGGGACTGAAGCTTTCTTT.

Comment on this clonotype: The junction shows a germline mismatch at one end, possibly a read error. The rearrangement joins TRBV3-1 to TRBJ2-1, with 10 bases identical to TRBD2. The CDR3 length is 14 residues. The V gene's germline CDR1 is LGHDT and CDR2 YNNKEL (reference sequence). CDR3 amino acids: CASAKREGLNGQFF. In DNA form, the CDR3 reads TGTGCCAGCGCGAAGCGGGAGGGGCTCAATGGGCAGTTCTTC.

The chain employs TRBV7-2 and TRBJ2-7; 11 positions agree with TRBD2. The germline gives CDR1 SGHTA, CDR2 FQGNSA. There are 15 residues in the CDR3. V was pared by 2 bases and J by 6 bases, with 6 bases of the junction left unmatched. CDR3 region: CASSLILAGGAEQYF. The DNA of the CDR3 is TGTGCCAGCAGCTTAATCCTAGCGGGAGGCGCCGAGCAGTACTTC.

A remark on this clonotype: At one of its ends the junction is not consistent with the germline gene, which may arise from a read error. This chain's CDR3 is CVSSYGVRGDGYTF. For the CDR3, the DNA is TGTGTCAGCAGTTACGGTGTCAGGGGGGATGGCTACACCTTC. The chain couples TRBV6-6 to TRBJ1-2; 7 bases fit TRBD1. The CDR3 extends over 14 amino acids. The germline V gene has CDR1 MNHNY and CDR2 SVGAGI (reference sequence).

This clonotype was counted a few times. This rearrangement joins TRBV5-1 to TRBJ2-4; the D is unclear. The ends were cut back, 0 bases at V and 5 bases at J, with 9 bases in the middle. The CDR3 runs 14 residues. Germline CDR1 SGHRS, CDR2 YFSETQ. The CDR3 bases are TGCGCCAGCAGCTTGGGGGGTGTGGAAAACATTCAGTACTTC. It yields the protein CASSLGGVENIQYF.

The rearrangement uses TRBV9 and TRBJ2-4, with 7 nucleotides matching TRBD1. The DNA end is a closer match to TRBJ2-7, so the J assignment may be wrong. The CDR3 totals 15 residues. The V gene's germline CDR1 is SGDLS and CDR2 YYNGEE. The CDR3 loop reads CASSAIPDRRVEQYF. CDR3 DNA sequence: TGTGCCAGCAGCGCCATACCGGACAGGCGGGTCGAGCAGTACTTC.

This clonotype has more than one count but fewer than ten. This sequence joins TRBV7-2 and TRBJ2-5; D is possibly TRBD1 (6 bases). The J call may be in error: the DNA end matches TRBJ2-7 better. The CDR3 sequence is 15 residues long. Germline lookup yields CDR1 SGHTA and CDR2 FQGNSA. CDR3 nucleotide sequence: TGTGCCAGCAGCTTAGGACAGGTTGGGACCTACGAGCAGTACTTC. This sequence encodes CASSLGQVGTYEQYF.

This clonotype was observed a handful of times. DNA for the CDR3: TGTGCCAGCAGCTTCGGGACAGGGAGGAACTGGGGCTACACCTTC. Translation: CASSFGTGRNWGYTF. J is TRBJ1-2 and V is TRBV11-1; 9 bases line up with TRBD1. The germline V gene has CDR1 SGHAT and CDR2 FQDESV (reference sequence). The CDR3 is 15 amino acids. The V gene end was trimmed by 3 bases and the J gene end by 8 bases; junction bases not matched to a gene: 10.